This T cell receptor (beta chain) was captured by sequencing in a study of blood T cell repertoires in COVID-19. Profiling relied on immunoSEQ multiplex PCR, and the TCRdb table lists in-frame clones only, not all of them. The sample consists of about 150,000 clones, less than 90% of them appearing once. Recovered Cohort 3 donors showed two negative PCRs, clearance, or symptom resolution. The V and J ends lost 3 bases and 1 base respectively, with 9 bases between them. The germline V gene encodes CDR1 MNHEY and CDR2 SMNVEV (reference sequence). The CDR3 loop spans 14 amino acids. The chain has TRBV27 and TRBJ2-5; no definite D call. Material for sequencing was PBMCs or T cells enriched from blood (not recorded which). The receptor's source is a woman in her forties or fifties who had recovered from COVID-19. In DNA, the CDR3 is TGTGCCAGCAGTTTTTGGGCTACCCAAGAGACCCAGTACTTC. It codes for CASSFWATQETQYF.